These 23 T cell receptor beta chains were sequenced from one sample in a study of blood T cell repertoires in COVID-19. Method: immunoSEQ multiplex PCR; TCRdb's copy keeps in-frame clones and lacks some. The profile shows 150,000 to 200,000 clones, about 91% of them singletons. The sample comprised PBMCs or T cells enriched from blood (not recorded which). The receptors originated from a woman aged 40 to 50 with acute COVID-19.

The genes are TRBV19 and TRBJ2-7, with 9 positions matching TRBD1. CDR3 length equals 15 residues. Looked up from germline, CDR1 is LNHDA and CDR2 is SQIVND (reference sequence). J gave up 3 bases and V 4 bases, and 7 bases lay outside the gene matches. DNA of the CDR3: TGTGCCAGTAGTACTGGGACAGGGAGGAACTACGAGCAGTACTTC. It translates to CASSTGTGRNYEQYF.

The chain has TRBV7-9 and TRBJ2-7, with D maybe TRBD2 (5 bases). Trimming left V 5 bases short and J 6 bases short, with 14 bases between. The CDR3 runs to 13 residues. The germline V gene encodes CDR1 SEHNR and CDR2 FQNEAQ (reference sequence). The CDR3 coding sequence is TGTGCCAGCAGCCCCCGGGAATGGGCCGAGCAGTACTTC. Translating it yields CASSPREWAEQYF. The whole variable domain, filled in from reference TRBV7-9 and TRBJ2-7, reads DTGVSQNPRHKITKRGQNVTFRCDPISEHNRLYWYRQTLGQGPEFLTYFQNEAQLEKSRLLSDRFSAERPKGSFSTLEIQRTEQGDSAMYLCASSPREWAEQYFGPGTRLTVT.

This chain connects TRBV11-1 to TRBJ1-5; D is unclear. This CDR3 has 13 amino acids. V dropped 5 bases and J dropped 3 bases, with 8 bases sitting between them. Germline values: CDR1 SGHAT, CDR2 FQDESV (reference sequence). The CDR3 spells CASSRGNNQPQHF. As DNA, the CDR3 is TGTGCCAGCAGCAGAGGGAACAATCAGCCCCAGCATTTT.

The chain has TRBV27 and TRBJ2-3, with TRBD2 matching 11 bases. This CDR3 comprises 16 residues. The ends lost 2 bases at V and 4 bases at J; junction bases unmatched: 5. Germline V CDR1 and CDR2: MNHEY, SMNVEV (reference sequence). CDR3: CASSLELTSGADTQYF. CDR3 coding DNA: TGTGCCAGCAGTTTAGAATTGACTAGCGGGGCAGATACGCAGTATTTT.

This chain joins TRBV10-3 and TRBJ1-4, with D maybe TRBD1 (6 bases). The CDR3 is made up of 15 amino acids. Trimming stripped 8 bases from V and 4 bases from J, with 17 bases between. CDR1 is ENHRY and CDR2 is SYGVKD in the germline V gene. CDR3 in DNA: TGTGCCATCGGGGAGGGGGGGGAATATAATGAAAAACTGTTTTTT. It is translated as CAIGEGGEYNEKLFF.

The chain carries TRBV19 and TRBJ2-1, with D maybe TRBD1 (6 bases). The length of the CDR3 is 13 residues. Germline V gene sequence: CDR1 LNHDA, CDR2 SQIVND (reference sequence). Trimming pared 6 bases from V and 4 bases from J, leaving 10 bases between. CDR3 bases: TGTGCCAGTAGCCCTGACAGGTACAATGAGCAGTTCTTC. The encoded protein is CASSPDRYNEQFF.

This clone is a singleton in its sample. V and J are TRBV19 and TRBJ2-3; 7 bases map to TRBD2. After removal of 5 bases from V and 2 bases from J, the junction contained 7 bases not matched to a gene. Per germline, CDR1 LNHDA and CDR2 SQIVND (reference sequence). The length of the CDR3 is 15 residues. CDR3 in amino acids: CASSLTGGTTDTQYF. The CDR3 nucleotides read TGTGCCAGTAGTTTGACGGGAGGTACCACAGATACGCAGTATTTT. Full variable domain (outside the CDR3, taken from reference TRBV19 and TRBJ2-3): DGGITQSPKYLFRKEGQNVTLSCEQNLNHDAMYWYRQDPGQGLRLIYYSQIVNDFQKGDIAEGYSVSREKKESFPLTVTSAQKNPTAFYLCASSLTGGTTDTQYFGPGTRLTVL.

The rearrangement uses TRBV7-8 and TRBJ1-5; 9 nucleotides agree with TRBD1. There are 15 residues in the CDR3. The junction had 5 bases not matched to a gene; V was cut back by 4 bases and J by 4 bases. CDR1 SGHVS and CDR2 FQNEAQ come from the germline V gene. The CDR3 bases are TGTGCCAGCAGCTCAGGACAGGGGCGGAATCAGCCCCAGCATTTT. Translating gives CASSSGQGRNQPQHF.

The chain couples TRBV29-1 to TRBJ2-7; TRBD1 agrees at 7 bases. V dropped 6 bases and J dropped 3; count of bases not matched to a gene: 8. CDR3 size: 13 residues. CDR1 is SQVTM and CDR2 is ANQGSEA in the germline V gene. DNA of the CDR3: TGCAGCGTCTCCGGGACAGATGACTACGAGCAGTACTTC. Translated, it gives CSVSGTDDYEQYF.

This clone was observed a single time. The rearrangement links TRBV30 to TRBJ2-1; unclear D gene. The germline gives CDR1 GTSNPN, CDR2 SVGIG (reference sequence). This CDR3 spans 11 amino acids. The V end was cut by 3 bases, the J end by 10 bases, with 10 bases between. Here the CDR3 DNA reads TGTGCCTGGAGCACGAGCATAGAGCAGTTCTTC. Protein product: CAWSTSIEQFF.

To note about this clone: The sample contains more than one DNA sequence encoding this CDR3. This chain joins TRBV5-1 and TRBJ1-1; no firm D call. CDR1 is SGHRS and CDR2 is YFSETQ in the germline V gene. The CDR3 totals 13 residues. Trimming pared 1 base from V and 1 base from J, leaving 5 bases between. The CDR3 DNA sequence: TGCGCCAGCAGCTTGCCGGGGAACACTGAAGCTTTCTTT. Translation gives CASSLPGNTEAFF.

The V gene is TRBV27, the J gene TRBJ1-5; 8 bases agree with TRBD1. Germline V CDR1 and CDR2: MNHEY, SMNVEV (reference sequence). CDR3 length: 16 amino acids. V dropped 2 bases and J dropped 2; count of bases not matched to a gene: 5. The CDR3 sequence is CASSLTGTGRNQPQHF. The DNA of the CDR3 is TGTGCCAGCAGTTTAACCGGGACAGGACGCAATCAGCCCCAGCATTTT.

The chain couples TRBV2 to TRBJ2-3, with 14 bases fitting TRBD2. V dropped 3 bases and J dropped 1; count of bases not matched to a gene: 6. The CDR3 extends over 18 amino acids. Germline loops: CDR1 SNHLY, CDR2 FYNNEI. CDR3 sequence reads: CASSEVGLAGAGTDTQYF. CDR3 DNA: TGTGCCAGCAGTGAGGTGGGACTAGCGGGAGCTGGCACAGATACGCAGTATTTT.

V gene TRBV27 combines with J gene TRBJ1-1; weak D call: TRBD1 (5 bases). Germline CDR1 MNHEY, CDR2 SMNVEV (reference sequence). The V end was cut by 4 bases, the J end by 3 bases, with 18 bases between. The CDR3 sequence is 16 residues long. The CDR3 nucleotides are TGTGCCAGCAGTTCGGACATTCGTACTCCTTACACTGAAGCTTTCTTT. The encoded protein is CASSSDIRTPYTEAFF.

This clone has only a few counts. J is TRBJ2-7 and V is TRBV29-1, with D uncertain. The CDR3 length is 12 residues. Germline CDR1 reads SQVTM; CDR2 reads ANQGSEA. V was clipped by 5 bases and J by 7 bases, with 15 bases between them. The CDR3 protein is CSVQYVTREQYF. The CDR3, as DNA: TGCAGCGTTCAATACGTAACGCGGGAGCAGTACTTC.

This rearrangement joins TRBV7-9 to TRBJ1-5; D is perhaps TRBD1 (6 bases). The germline CDR1 and CDR2 sequences are SEHNR and FQNEAQ (reference sequence). Trimming stripped 1 base from V and 2 bases from J, with 6 bases between. This CDR3 has 14 amino acids. The CDR3 nucleotides read TGTGCCAGCAGCTTAGGGACAGGCAATCAGCCCCAGCATTTT. Its translation is CASSLGTGNQPQHF.

This clone was counted a single time. The rearrangement uses TRBV13 and TRBJ1-5, with TRBD1 matching over 10 bases. This CDR3 contains 15 residues. Germline V gene sequence: CDR1 PRHDT, CDR2 FYEKMQ (reference sequence). With 5 bases clipped from V and 1 base from J, the junction kept 2 bases outside the gene matches. The CDR3 spells CASSEGQGSNQPQHF. The CDR3, as DNA: TGTGCCAGCAGCGAGGGACAGGGGAGCAATCAGCCCCAGCATTTT.

The CDR3 loop reads CASSSYSSGGAKGKNIQYF. The CDR3 nucleotides are TGTGCCAGCAGCTCGTACAGTAGCGGGGGGGCCAAAGGCAAAAACATTCAGTACTTC. This rearrangement joins TRBV7-8 to TRBJ2-4; TRBD2 agrees at 11 bases. CDR1 is SGHVS, CDR2 FQNEAQ, per germline. Trimming cost V 4 bases and J 3 bases; bases outside gene matches: 14. The CDR3 runs 19 residues. Filled out from reference TRBV7-8 and TRBJ2-4, the complete variable domain reads GAGVSQSPRYKVAKRGQDVALRCDPISGHVSLFWYQQALGQGPEFLTYFQNEAQLDKSGLPSDRFFAERPEGSVSTLKIQRTQQEDSAVYLCASSSYSSGGAKGKNIQYFGAGTRLSVL.

This clone appeared a single time. The J gene is TRBJ1-6, the V gene TRBV5-6, with a tentative D call TRBD1 (5 bases). The V and J ends lost 1 base and 4 bases respectively, with 9 bases between them. CDR1 is SGHDT and CDR2 is YYEEEE in the germline V gene. The CDR3 is 15 amino acids. The CDR3 region is CASSLTGVYNSPLHF. The CDR3 DNA follows: TGTGCCAGCAGCTTGACAGGAGTGTATAATTCACCCCTCCACTTT.

Only one count was recorded for this clone. The chain joins TRBV6-1 to TRBJ1-5; perhaps TRBD1 as D (6 bases). This CDR3 spans 17 amino acids. Germline V gene lookup returns CDR1 MNHNS and CDR2 SASEGT. The germline V and J ends were trimmed by 6 bases and 0 bases, with 18 bases remaining between them. The CDR3 nucleotides read TGTGCCAGCAGGGAAAATCGGGACACCCATAGCAATCAGCCCCAGCATTTT. Amino acids: CASRENRDTHSNQPQHF.

V and J are TRBV19 and TRBJ2-1; 7 bases fit TRBD2. Looked up from germline, CDR1 is LNHDA and CDR2 is SQIVND (reference sequence). This CDR3 is 14 amino acids long. Unmatched junction bases numbered 7, after V lost 10 bases and J lost 1 base. The DNA for the CDR3 is TGTGCCACCAGGCGGGAGCGGTCCTACAATGAGCAGTTCTTC. Translated, it gives CATRRERSYNEQFF. Full variable domain (rest looked up from reference TRBV19 and TRBJ2-1): DGGITQSPKYLFRKEGQNVTLSCEQNLNHDAMYWYRQDPGQGLRLIYYSQIVNDFQKGDIAEGYSVSREKKESFPLTVTSAQKNPTAFYLCATRRERSYNEQFFGPGTRLTVL.

This clone was counted a few times. V is TRBV7-9 and J is TRBJ2-7; 11 nucleotides agree with TRBD1. The trim removed 5 bases at V and 5 bases at J, leaving 5 bases unmatched. In germline, CDR1 is SEHNR, CDR2 FQNEAQ (reference sequence). The CDR3 length is 14 residues. The CDR3 nucleotides are TGTGCCAGCAGCCACGGACAGGGGGCCAACGAGCAGTACTTC. The encoded protein is CASSHGQGANEQYF.

The chain combines TRBV19 with TRBJ1-5, with D tentatively TRBD1 (5 bases). The length of the CDR3 is 16 residues. The ends were cut back, 6 bases at V and 0 bases at J, with 15 bases in the middle. Germline assignment: CDR1 LNHDA and CDR2 SQIVND (reference sequence). The CDR3 region has the DNA TGTGCCAGTAGCCATATAGGCAGGGTTAGCAATCAGCCCCAGCATTTT. It specifies CASSHIGRVSNQPQHF.